Shown below are 11 T cell receptor beta chains from a single sample sequenced in a study of cytomegalovirus exposure and HLA in healthy donors. It was with 60 Vbeta and 13 Jbeta primers that the PCR ran. The protocol was immunoSEQ multiplex PCR, while the TCRdb copy is restricted to in-frame clones and leaves out a portion. Of some 140,000 clones listed, 79% are singletons. The sequenced sample was PBMCs. Receptors originate from a man in his thirties or forties in good health and CMV-seropositive.

This chain joins TRBV5-4 and TRBJ1-1; no clear D gene. Trimming pared 4 bases from V and 5 bases from J, leaving 15 bases between. There are 14 residues in the CDR3. Germline V lookup: CDR1 SGHNT, CDR2 YYREEE (reference sequence). The DNA of the CDR3 is TGTGCCAGCAGCACCGGGTCCCCGGCTACTGAAGCTTTCTTT. Translation: CASSTGSPATEAFF.

This clone was counted once. The V call is TRBV10-3, the J call TRBJ1-2; 12 bases are shared with TRBD1. Per the germline V gene, CDR1 is ENHRY and CDR2 is SYGVKD. The CDR3 is 20 residues long. V dropped 6 bases and J dropped 0; count of bases not matched to a gene: 17. CDR3 residues: CAISLGPGQGALNSNYGYTF. The CDR3 region has the DNA TGTGCCATCAGCCTAGGTCCGGGACAGGGGGCCCTAAATTCTAACTATGGCTACACCTTC.

This clone was seen a few times. The genes are TRBV9 and TRBJ2-1, with 7 bases lining up with TRBD2. The CDR3 spans 15 residues. Germline lookup yields CDR1 SGDLS and CDR2 YYNGEE. The V gene end was trimmed by 2 bases and the J gene end by 0 bases; junction bases not matched to a gene: 2. The CDR3 DNA follows: TGTGCCAGCAGCGTTCTAGCGGACTCCTACAATGAGCAGTTCTTC. It yields the protein CASSVLADSYNEQFF.

On this clone itself: The junction shows a germline mismatch at one end, possibly a read error. The chain links TRBV7-7 to TRBJ2-3, with a possible D match to TRBD2 (6 bases). This CDR3 has 13 amino acids. The V gene's germline CDR1 is SSHAT and CDR2 FNYEAQ (reference sequence). The CDR3 nucleotides read TGTGCTAGCAGCACCGGAGGGACAGATACGCAGTATTTT. This encodes CASSTGGTDTQYF.

The J gene is TRBJ2-7, the V gene TRBV28; 8 bases agree with TRBD1. Germline V gene data show CDR1 as MDHEN and CDR2 as SYDVKM. The CDR3 covers 15 residues. J was trimmed by 2 bases and V by 4 bases; bases with no gene match: 7. The CDR3 here is CASSSPGQEPYEQYF. CDR3 in DNA: TGTGCCAGCAGTTCCCCGGGACAGGAACCCTACGAGCAGTACTTC.

J is TRBJ1-6 and V is TRBV14, with 8 bases fitting TRBD1. The ends lost 1 base at V and 10 bases at J; junction bases unmatched: 6. The CDR3 sequence is 15 residues long. CDR1 SGHDN and CDR2 FVKESK come from the germline V gene. The chain's CDR3 is CASSQGAGGRSPLHF. The CDR3 DNA reads TGTGCCAGCAGCCAAGGAGCAGGGGGCCGATCACCCCTCCACTTT. The variable domain in full, completed from reference TRBV14 and TRBJ1-6, reads EAGVTQFPSHSVIEKGQTVTLRCDPISGHDNLYWYRRVMGKEIKFLLHFVKESKQDESGMPNNRFLAERTGGTYSTLKVQPAELEDSGVYFCASSQGAGGRSPLHFGNGTRLTVT.

This clone occurred once. The chain couples TRBV7-2 to TRBJ2-1; 15 nucleotides agree with TRBD2. Germline V lookup: CDR1 SGHTA, CDR2 FQGNSA. V shed 3 bases and J 7 bases; nucleotides not matched to a gene: 4. CDR3 length: 16 residues. The CDR3 spells CASSFSGTSGGNEQFF. The CDR3 region has the DNA TGTGCCAGCAGCTTCTCTGGGACTAGCGGGGGGAATGAGCAGTTCTTC. The variable domain in full, completed from reference TRBV7-2 and TRBJ2-1, reads GAGVSQSPSNKVTEKGKDVELRCDPISGHTALYWYRQSLGQGLEFLIYFQGNSAPDKSGLPSDRFSAERTGGSVSTLTIQRTQQEDSAVYLCASSFSGTSGGNEQFFGPGTRLTVL.

The chain uses TRBV15 and TRBJ1-1, with D unresolved. This CDR3 comprises 14 residues. Between the trimmed V and J ends, which lost 5 bases and 4 bases, there was a span of 14 bases. Germline V CDR1 and CDR2: LNHNV, YYDKDF (reference sequence). CDR3 sequence: CATSRIRGGTEAFF. The CDR3 bases are TGTGCCACCAGCCGGATCCGGGGTGGCACTGAAGCTTTCTTT.

V gene TRBV29-1 combines with J gene TRBJ2-3; 7 nucleotides line up with TRBD1. The trim removed 7 bases at V and 0 bases at J, leaving 7 bases unmatched. The length of the CDR3 is 14 residues. The germline CDR1 and CDR2 sequences are SQVTM and ANQGSEA. The CDR3 region has the DNA TGCAGCGCATGGACAGGTGCTAGCACAGATACGCAGTATTTT. Its protein product is CSAWTGASTDTQYF.

The chain joins TRBV7-9 to TRBJ2-3; 14 bases line up with TRBD2. The V gene's germline CDR1 is SEHNR and CDR2 FQNEAQ (reference sequence). The V segment lost 5 bases and the J segment 5 bases; nucleotides outside the gene matches: 15. The length of the CDR3 is 19 residues. CDR3 sequence: CASSAPTSGGAIVRDTQYF. Written as DNA, the CDR3 is TGTGCCAGCAGCGCGCCGACTAGCGGGGGGGCCATTGTCAGAGATACGCAGTATTTT. Variable domain in full (rest from reference TRBV7-9 and TRBJ2-3): DTGVSQNPRHKITKRGQNVTFRCDPISEHNRLYWYRQTLGQGPEFLTYFQNEAQLEKSRLLSDRFSAERPKGSFSTLEIQRTEQGDSAMYLCASSAPTSGGAIVRDTQYFGPGTRLTVL.

The chain uses TRBV5-1 and TRBJ2-7, with 14 positions matching TRBD2. The V segment lost 4 bases and the J segment 3 bases; nucleotides outside the gene matches: 3. CDR1 and CDR2 from the germline V gene are SGHRS and YFSETQ. This CDR3 is 15 amino acids long. The CDR3 DNA follows: TGCGCCAGCAGCGACGGGACTAGCGGGAGCTACGAGCAGTACTTC. It yields the protein CASSDGTSGSYEQYF.